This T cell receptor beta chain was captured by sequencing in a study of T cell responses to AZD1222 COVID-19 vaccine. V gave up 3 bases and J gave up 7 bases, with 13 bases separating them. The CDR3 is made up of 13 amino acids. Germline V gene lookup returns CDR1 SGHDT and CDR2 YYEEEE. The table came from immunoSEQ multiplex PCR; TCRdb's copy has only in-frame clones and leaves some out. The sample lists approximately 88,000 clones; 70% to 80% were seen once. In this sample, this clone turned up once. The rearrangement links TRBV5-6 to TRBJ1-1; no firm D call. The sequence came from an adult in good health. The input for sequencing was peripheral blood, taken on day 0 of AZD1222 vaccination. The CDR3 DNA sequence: TGTGCCAGCAGCTCTACTCGAATATTTGAAGCTTTCTTT. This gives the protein CASSSTRIFEAFF.